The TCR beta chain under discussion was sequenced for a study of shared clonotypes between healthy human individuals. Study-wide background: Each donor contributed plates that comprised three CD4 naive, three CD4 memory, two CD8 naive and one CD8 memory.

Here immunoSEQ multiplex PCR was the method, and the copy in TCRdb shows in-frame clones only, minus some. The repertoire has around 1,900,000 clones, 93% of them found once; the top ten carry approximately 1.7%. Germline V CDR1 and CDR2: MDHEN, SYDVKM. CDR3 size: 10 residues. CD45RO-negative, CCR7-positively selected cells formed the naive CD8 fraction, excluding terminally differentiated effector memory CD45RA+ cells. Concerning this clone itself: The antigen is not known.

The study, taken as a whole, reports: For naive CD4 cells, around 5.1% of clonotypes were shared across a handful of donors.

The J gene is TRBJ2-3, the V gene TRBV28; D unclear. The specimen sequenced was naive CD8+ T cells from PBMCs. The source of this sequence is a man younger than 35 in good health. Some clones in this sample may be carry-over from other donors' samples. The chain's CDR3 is CTFYPDTQYF. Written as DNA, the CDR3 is TGTACCTTTTATCCAGATACGCAGTATTTT.